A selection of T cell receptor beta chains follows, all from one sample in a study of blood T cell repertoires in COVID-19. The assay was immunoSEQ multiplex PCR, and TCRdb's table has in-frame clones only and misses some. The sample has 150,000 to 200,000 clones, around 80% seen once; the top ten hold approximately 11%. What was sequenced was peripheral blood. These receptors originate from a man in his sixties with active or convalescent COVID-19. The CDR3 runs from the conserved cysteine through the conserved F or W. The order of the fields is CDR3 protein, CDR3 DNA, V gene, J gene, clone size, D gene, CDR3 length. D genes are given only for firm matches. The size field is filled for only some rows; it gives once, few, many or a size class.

CDR3aa: CASTSKGGGNQPQHF
CDR3nt: TGTGCCAGTACTTCCAAAGGCGGAGGCAATCAGCCCCAGCATTTT
v_gene: TRBV19
j_gene: TRBJ1-5
abundance: NA
d_gene: NA
len: 15

CDR3aa: CASSLGHLSGANVLTF
CDR3nt: TGTGCCAGCAGTCTAGGACACCTCTCTGGGGCCAACGTCCTGACTTTC
v_gene: TRBV28
j_gene: TRBJ2-6
abundance: NA
d_gene: NA
len: 16

CDR3aa: CASSPQGARGTDTQYF
CDR3nt: TGTGCCAGCTCACCACAGGGGGCGAGGGGTACAGATACGCAGTATTTT
v_gene: TRBV18
j_gene: TRBJ2-3
abundance: once
d_gene: TRBD1
len: 16

CDR3aa: CASSTEDRETAGYTF
CDR3nt: TGTGCCAGCAGCACCGAGGACAGGGAAACGGCTGGCTACACCTTC
v_gene: TRBV5-6
j_gene: TRBJ1-2
abundance: NA
d_gene: TRBD1
len: 15

CDR3aa: CASSLGQGTYNEQFF
CDR3nt: TGTGCCAGCAGTCTGGGACAGGGGACCTACAATGAGCAGTTCTTC
v_gene: TRBV25-1
j_gene: TRBJ2-1
abundance: NA
d_gene: TRBD1
len: 15

CDR3aa: CASSLGARSLEAFF
CDR3nt: TGTGCCAGCAGCTTAGGGGCCCGTTCCCTTGAAGCTTTCTTT
v_gene: TRBV11-2
j_gene: TRBJ1-1
abundance: NA
d_gene: NA
len: 14

CDR3aa: CATNDPSNTGELFF
CDR3nt: TGTGCCACCAATGACCCCTCGAACACCGGGGAGCTGTTTTTT
v_gene: TRBV24-1
j_gene: TRBJ2-2
abundance: NA
d_gene: NA
len: 14

CDR3aa: CASSALADTDTQYF
CDR3nt: TGTGCCAGCAGTGCGCTAGCGGACACAGATACGCAGTATTTT
v_gene: TRBV2
j_gene: TRBJ2-3
abundance: NA
d_gene: TRBD2
len: 14

CDR3aa: CASSVTGTGGNEQYF
CDR3nt: TGTGCCAGTAGCGTCACCGGGACAGGGGGCAACGAGCAGTACTTC
v_gene: TRBV19
j_gene: TRBJ2-7
abundance: NA
d_gene: TRBD1
len: 15

CDR3aa: CASSEGLAGVSEQYF
CDR3nt: TGTGCCAGCAGCGAGGGACTAGCGGGAGTAAGCGAGCAGTACTTC
v_gene: TRBV6-5
j_gene: TRBJ2-7
abundance: NA
d_gene: TRBD2
len: 15

CDR3aa: CASSLDRSHYGETQYF
CDR3nt: TGTGCCAGCAGCTTAGACCGGTCCCATTACGGGGAGACCCAGTACTTC
v_gene: TRBV11-2
j_gene: TRBJ2-5
abundance: NA
d_gene: NA
len: 16

CDR3aa: CASSAGTVRSPLHF
CDR3nt: TGCGCCAGCAGTGCCGGGACAGTCCGTTCACCCCTCCACTTT
v_gene: TRBV10-1
j_gene: TRBJ1-6
abundance: NA
d_gene: TRBD1
len: 14

CDR3aa: CASRQREADTQYF
CDR3nt: TGTGCCAGCAGGCAGCGGGAGGCAGATACGCAGTATTTT
v_gene: TRBV6-6
j_gene: TRBJ2-3
abundance: NA
d_gene: TRBD2
len: 13

CDR3aa: CASSFRTGGRGEKLFF
CDR3nt: TGTGCCAGCAGTTTCAGGACAGGGGGTCGCGGTGAAAAACTGTTTTTT
v_gene: TRBV27
j_gene: TRBJ1-4
abundance: NA
d_gene: TRBD1
len: 16

CDR3aa: CASREGAIEQYF
CDR3nt: TGTGCCAGCAGAGAGGGGGCAATCGAGCAGTACTTC
v_gene: TRBV2
j_gene: TRBJ2-7
abundance: once
d_gene: TRBD1
len: 12

CDR3aa: CSVAVNTGELFF
CDR3nt: TGCAGCGTTGCGGTCAACACCGGGGAGCTGTTTTTT
v_gene: TRBV29-1
j_gene: TRBJ2-2
abundance: NA
d_gene: NA
len: 12

CDR3aa: CASSVNLQAATTNEKLFF
CDR3nt: TGCGCCAGCAGCGTAAATCTACAGGCGGCCACAACTAATGAAAAACTGTTTTTT
v_gene: TRBV5-1
j_gene: TRBJ1-4
abundance: NA
d_gene: NA
len: 18

CDR3aa: CATSDGQGGSSYNEQFF
CDR3nt: TGTGCCACCAGTGATGGGCAGGGGGGTAGCTCCTACAATGAGCAGTTCTTC
v_gene: TRBV24-1
j_gene: TRBJ2-1
abundance: NA
d_gene: NA
len: 17

CDR3aa: CASSLDTNSGNTIYF
CDR3nt: TGTGCCAGCAGCTTGGACACGAACTCTGGAAACACCATATATTTT
v_gene: TRBV5-6
j_gene: TRBJ1-3
abundance: once
d_gene: NA
len: 15

CDR3aa: CASSGTGGEEDYGYTF
CDR3nt: TGTGCCAGTAGTGGGACAGGGGGCGAGGAGGACTATGGCTACACCTTC
v_gene: TRBV19
j_gene: TRBJ1-2
abundance: NA
d_gene: TRBD1
len: 16

CDR3aa: CASSLVGRNTEAFF
CDR3nt: TGTGCCAGCAGTTTGGTTGGCAGAAACACTGAAGCTTTCTTT
v_gene: TRBV27
j_gene: TRBJ1-1
abundance: NA
d_gene: NA
len: 14

CDR3aa: CASSHDGTSGSYEQYF
CDR3nt: TGTGCCAGCAGCCATGATGGGACTAGCGGATCCTACGAGCAGTACTTC
v_gene: TRBV3-1/TRBV3-2
j_gene: TRBJ2-7
abundance: NA
d_gene: TRBD2
len: 16

CDR3aa: CATSGPGQGRGYTF
CDR3nt: TGTGCCACCAGTGGACCGGGACAGGGTCGTGGCTACACCTTC
v_gene: TRBV24-1
j_gene: TRBJ1-2
abundance: once
d_gene: TRBD1
len: 14

CDR3aa: CASSESGTPGNTIYF
CDR3nt: TGCGCCAGCAGTGAGTCTGGGACACCTGGAAACACCATATATTTT
v_gene: TRBV10-2
j_gene: TRBJ1-3
abundance: NA
d_gene: NA
len: 15

CDR3aa: CASTPAGTPSSYNEQFF
CDR3nt: TGTGCCAGCACTCCAGCGGGGACCCCCAGCTCCTACAATGAGCAGTTCTTC
v_gene: TRBV28
j_gene: TRBJ2-1
abundance: many
d_gene: TRBD2
len: 17

CDR3aa: CASSYSLSGGSNEQFF
CDR3nt: TGTGCCAGCAGTTACTCCTTATCGGGAGGGTCCAATGAGCAGTTCTTC
v_gene: TRBV6-2/TRBV6-3
j_gene: TRBJ2-1
abundance: NA
d_gene: TRBD2
len: 16

CDR3aa: CASSLKMLAGRSYNEQFF
CDR3nt: TGTGCCAGCAGCTTGAAGATGCTAGCGGGGAGATCGTACAATGAGCAGTTCTTC
v_gene: TRBV5-4
j_gene: TRBJ2-1
abundance: NA
d_gene: TRBD2
len: 18

CDR3aa: CASSQEWTSGRVFNEQFF
CDR3nt: TGCGCCAGCAGCCAAGAGTGGACTAGCGGGAGGGTCTTCAATGAGCAGTTCTTC
v_gene: TRBV4-1
j_gene: TRBJ2-1
abundance: NA
d_gene: TRBD2
len: 18

CDR3aa: CSASSGHRGGSSYEQYF
CDR3nt: TGCAGTGCTAGTTCCGGACATAGGGGCGGATCCAGTTACGAGCAGTACTTC
v_gene: TRBV20-1
j_gene: TRBJ2-7
abundance: once
d_gene: NA
len: 17

CDR3aa: CAIDTRVTEAFF
CDR3nt: TGTGCCATCGACACCAGGGTAACTGAAGCTTTCTTT
v_gene: TRBV28
j_gene: TRBJ1-1
abundance: NA
d_gene: NA
len: 12

CDR3aa: CASSQAGWSYEQYF
CDR3nt: TGTGCCAGCAGCCAAGCGGGGTGGTCCTACGAGCAGTACTTC
v_gene: TRBV3-1/TRBV3-2
j_gene: TRBJ2-7
abundance: NA
d_gene: NA
len: 14

CDR3aa: CASGRDSNSYEQYF
CDR3nt: TGTGCCAGCGGACGGGACAGCAACTCCTACGAGCAGTACTTC
v_gene: TRBV6-5
j_gene: TRBJ2-7
abundance: once
d_gene: TRBD1
len: 14

CDR3aa: CASSDPRTDTQYF
CDR3nt: TGCGCCAGCAGTGATCCTCGCACAGATACGCAGTATTTT
v_gene: TRBV10-2
j_gene: TRBJ2-3
abundance: NA
d_gene: NA
len: 13

CDR3aa: CASSPRQGLNTEAFF
CDR3nt: TGCGCCAGCAGTCCGCGACAGGGTCTGAACACTGAAGCTTTCTTT
v_gene: TRBV10-1
j_gene: TRBJ1-1
abundance: few
d_gene: TRBD1
len: 15

CDR3aa: CASSLGQTGFEQYF
CDR3nt: TGTGCCAGCAGCTTGGGTCAGACAGGGTTCGAGCAGTACTTC
v_gene: TRBV5-4
j_gene: TRBJ2-7
abundance: NA
d_gene: TRBD1
len: 14

CDR3aa: CASSPGQGPLQRQFF
CDR3nt: TGTGCCAGCAGTCCGGGACAGGGACCTCTCCAGCGGCAGTTCTTC
v_gene: TRBV2
j_gene: TRBJ2-1
abundance: NA
d_gene: TRBD1
len: 15

CDR3aa: CASSLEWTSGRGSKNIQYF
CDR3nt: TGTGCCAGCAGCTTGGAGTGGACTAGCGGGAGAGGGTCCAAAAACATTCAGTACTTC
v_gene: TRBV5-4
j_gene: TRBJ2-4
abundance: NA
d_gene: TRBD2
len: 19

CDR3aa: CASSPTGSGSNSPLHF
CDR3nt: TGTGCCAGCAGCCCCACTGGGTCAGGATCGAATTCACCCCTCCACTTT
v_gene: TRBV28
j_gene: TRBJ1-6
abundance: few
d_gene: NA
len: 16

CDR3aa: CASSSLQGASTDTQYF
CDR3nt: TGTGCCAGCAGCTCGCTACAGGGGGCCAGCACAGATACGCAGTATTTT
v_gene: TRBV5-6
j_gene: TRBJ2-3
abundance: NA
d_gene: TRBD1
len: 16

CDR3aa: CSVMGGHQVHTQYF
CDR3nt: TGCAGCGTCATGGGGGGTCACCAGGTTCATACGCAGTATTTT
v_gene: TRBV29-1
j_gene: TRBJ2-3
abundance: NA
d_gene: NA
len: 14

CDR3aa: CASSITGTPRGETQYF
CDR3nt: TGCGCCAGCAGCATAACGGGGACTCCTCGGGGAGAGACCCAGTACTTC
v_gene: TRBV5-1
j_gene: TRBJ2-5
abundance: once
d_gene: NA
len: 16

CDR3aa: CASSLGTSGGSTDTQYF
CDR3nt: TGCGCCAGCAGCCTAGGGACTAGCGGGGGAAGCACAGATACGCAGTATTTT
v_gene: TRBV5-1
j_gene: TRBJ2-3
abundance: NA
d_gene: TRBD2
len: 17

CDR3aa: CASSSRLAGGSYNEQFF
CDR3nt: TGTGCCAGCAGCTCAAGACTAGCGGGGGGCTCCTACAATGAGCAGTTCTTC
v_gene: TRBV7-9
j_gene: TRBJ2-1
abundance: NA
d_gene: TRBD2
len: 17

CDR3aa: CASKATGSEQYF
CDR3nt: TGTGCCAGCAAAGCGACAGGGTCCGAGCAGTACTTC
v_gene: TRBV27
j_gene: TRBJ2-7
abundance: NA
d_gene: TRBD1
len: 12

CDR3aa: CASSQGYGYTF
CDR3nt: TGTGCCAGCAGCCAGGGCTACGGCTACACCTTC
v_gene: TRBV14
j_gene: TRBJ1-2
abundance: NA
d_gene: NA
len: 11

CDR3aa: CASSEDRVKAYEQYF
CDR3nt: TGTGCCAGCAGCGAAGACAGGGTGAAAGCTTACGAGCAGTACTTC
v_gene: TRBV11-2
j_gene: TRBJ2-7
abundance: NA
d_gene: TRBD1
len: 15